Following are 29 T cell receptor beta chains from one sample sequenced in a study of neurological immune-mediated disorders. TCRdb processed the 5' RACE reads anew with MiXCR; each CDR3 protein has one entry. The sample has approximately 70,000 distinct CDR3 sequences, roughly 10% seen once. The time point: longitudinal time-point 1 (baseline). The specimen sequenced was PBMCs. These receptors were taken from a young man in good health.

This clonotype was detected ten times or more. V gene TRBV25-1 combines with J gene TRBJ2-3, with no clear D. The ends were cut back, 2 bases at V and 7 bases at J, with 10 bases in the middle. The V gene's germline CDR1 is MGHDK and CDR2 SYGVNS. The CDR3 has 13 amino acids. The CDR3 loop reads CASSEGNRYTQYF. The CDR3 DNA sequence: TGTGCCAGCAGTGAAGGCAATAGGTATACGCAGTATTTT. Combining the CDR3 with reference TRBV25-1 and TRBJ2-3 gives the whole variable domain EADIYQTPRYLVIGTGKKITLECSQTMGHDKMYWYQQDPGMELHLIHYSYGVNSTEKGDLSSESTVSRIRTEHFPLTLESARPSHTSQYLCASSEGNRYTQYFGPGTRLTVL.

The table lists this clonotype with many counts. V usage is TRBV5-1 and J usage is TRBJ2-5; D call uncertain. The V gene lost 1 base and the J gene lost 5 bases, with 15 bases spanning the gap. There are 15 residues in the CDR3. Germline values: CDR1 SGHRS, CDR2 YFSETQ. CDR3 in DNA: TGCGCCAGCAGCTTGAACCCCCCAACGGCCGAGACCCAGTACTTC. It specifies CASSLNPPTAETQYF.

This clonotype showed up many times. This rearrangement joins TRBV29-1 to TRBJ1-2; D is undetermined. The ends were cut back, 3 bases at V and 4 bases at J, with 12 bases in the middle. Germline-derived CDR1 and CDR2 are SQVTM and ANQGSEA. This CDR3 has 13 residues. CDR3 region: CSVEAGSTYGYTF. The CDR3 bases are TGCAGCGTTGAGGCTGGCTCTACCTATGGCTACACCTTC.

This clonotype occurred many times. The rearrangement uses TRBV19 and TRBJ2-7, with 8 bases matching TRBD1. CDR1 and CDR2 (germline): LNHDA, SQIVND (reference sequence). The CDR3 extends over 14 amino acids. V dropped 7 bases and J dropped 3; count of bases not matched to a gene: 8. CDR3 nucleotides: TGTGCCAGTAAAAGACGACAGGGGAACTACGAGCAGTACTTC. Its translation is CASKRRQGNYEQYF.

This clonotype has ten or more counts. The V call is TRBV5-1, the J call TRBJ2-5, with 10 positions matching TRBD2. Per germline, CDR1 SGHRS and CDR2 YFSETQ. Germline trimming cut 3 bases from V and 5 bases from J; bases unmatched to any gene: 1. The CDR3 sequence is 13 residues long. For the CDR3, the DNA is TGCGCCAGCAGCTATAGCGGGAGGGAGACCCAGTACTTC. Protein sequence: CASSYSGRETQYF.

The sample holds many counts of this clonotype. V is TRBV5-1 and J is TRBJ1-1; tentatively, D is TRBD1 (5 bases). The CDR3 runs to 17 residues. The V gene's germline CDR1 is SGHRS and CDR2 YFSETQ. Trimming cost V 0 bases and J 5 bases, with 20 bases left between them. CDR3 sequence reads: CASSLEPGPFFPTEAFF. DNA for the CDR3: TGCGCCAGCAGCTTGGAACCGGGACCCTTTTTTCCGACTGAAGCTTTCTTT.

At least ten counts were recorded for this clonotype. CDR3 protein: CASSQQGGNQPQHF. The CDR3 DNA is TGTGCCAGCAGCCAACAGGGGGGCAATCAGCCCCAGCATTTT. This chain connects TRBV7-6 to TRBJ1-5; TRBD1 matches 8 bases. This CDR3 contains 14 residues. Looked up from germline, CDR1 is SGHVS and CDR2 is FNYEAQ. Trimming took 5 bases from V and 2 from J; bases not matched to a gene: 2.

This clonotype came up many times. V gene TRBV7-8 combines with J gene TRBJ1-2; the D is unclear. V lost 1 base to trimming and J lost 3 bases, with 12 bases between them. This CDR3 has 15 amino acids. The germline gives CDR1 SGHVS, CDR2 FQNEAQ. CDR3 loop: CASSLGAGLDYGYTF. As DNA, the CDR3 is TGTGCCAGCAGCTTAGGGGCAGGTCTAGACTATGGCTACACCTTC.

This clonotype showed up many times. J is TRBJ2-5 and V is TRBV7-3, with 14 bases fitting TRBD2. Trimming cost V 5 bases and J 5 bases; bases outside gene matches: 10. Germline V gene data show CDR1 as SGHTA and CDR2 as FQGTGA. This CDR3 is built from 17 residues. This CDR3 is CASSPSTSGRAEETQYF. Here the CDR3 DNA reads TGTGCCAGCAGCCCATCGACTAGCGGGAGGGCCGAGGAGACCCAGTACTTC.

The sample holds many counts of this clonotype. The J gene is TRBJ2-3, the V gene TRBV20-1, with 8 bases identical to TRBD2. CDR3 length equals 14 residues. V was pared by 2 bases and J by 4 bases, with 5 bases of the junction left unmatched. Germline V gene sequence: CDR1 DFQATT, CDR2 SNEGSKA (reference sequence). CDR3 nucleotides: TGCAGTGCTAGACCCAGCGGGAGACCAGATACGCAGTATTTT. As protein: CSARPSGRPDTQYF.

This clonotype was recorded at least ten times. V usage is TRBV12-3 or TRBV12-4 and J usage is TRBJ2-2; 7 bases match TRBD2. The V segment lost 6 bases and the J segment 0 bases; nucleotides outside the gene matches: 7. The CDR3 is made up of 16 amino acids. CDR3 in DNA: TGTGCCAGCAGCCCCGGGACTACTTCGAACACCGGGGAGCTGTTTTTT. Protein: CASSPGTTSNTGELFF.

In this sample, this clonotype turned up many times. This chain links TRBV5-1 with TRBJ2-1; 11 bases match TRBD2. This CDR3 region has 16 residues. Germline V lookup: CDR1 SGHRS, CDR2 YFSETQ. Trimming cost V 4 bases and J 8 bases; bases outside gene matches: 11. The DNA of the CDR3 is TGCGCCAGCAGCAATCCACTAGCGGGAGTTAAGGATGAGCAGTTCTTC. Translating gives CASSNPLAGVKDEQFF.

This clonotype occurred many times. This chain joins TRBV6-5 and TRBJ1-5; 8 bases are shared with TRBD1. Looked up from germline, CDR1 is MNHEY and CDR2 is SVGAGI. After removal of 6 bases from V and 5 bases from J, the junction contained 3 bases not matched to a gene. CDR3 size: 13 residues. CDR3 amino acids: CASSLDRDQPQHF. DNA for the CDR3: TGTGCCAGCAGCCTGGACAGGGATCAGCCCCAGCATTTT.

A note on this clonotype: One end of the junction is discordant with germline, which a read error may explain. The V and J genes are TRBV9 and TRBJ2-7; 10 bases line up with TRBD1. The CDR3 runs to 14 residues. In germline, CDR1 is SGDLS, CDR2 YYNGEE. The CDR3 loop reads CARSVGDRGYEQYF. The CDR3 coding sequence is TGTGCCAGAAGCGTGGGGGACAGGGGCTACGAGCAGTACTTC.

With respect to this clonotype: One base away lies a much larger clone, so this may be a sequencing read error. This chain connects TRBV7-2 to TRBJ2-3; 7 bases map to TRBD1. CDR1 is SGHTA and CDR2 is FQGNSA in the germline V gene. The CDR3 is 14 amino acids. The CDR3 sequence is CVSSRDSATDTQYF. The CDR3 DNA reads as TGTGTCAGCAGCCGGGACAGTGCCACAGATACGCAGTATTTT.

This clonotype was recorded many times. The chain carries TRBV29-1 and TRBJ2-4, with 8 nucleotides matching TRBD1. V lost 5 bases, J lost 3 bases, and 6 bases stayed unmatched. CDR3 length: 14 amino acids. Germline V CDR1 and CDR2: SQVTM, ANQGSEA. In DNA form, the CDR3 reads TGCAGCGTTCAAGGACAGGGCGTCAAAAACATTCAGTACTTC. This translates into CSVQGQGVKNIQYF.

This clonotype was seen at least ten times. In DNA form, the CDR3 reads TGCAGTGCTAGAGATCCGACTAGCGGGAGTTACGAGCAGTACTTC. Its translation: CSARDPTSGSYEQYF. The J gene is TRBJ2-7, the V gene TRBV20-1, with TRBD2 matching 12 bases. The CDR3 loop spans 15 amino acids. The germline V gene has CDR1 DFQATT and CDR2 SNEGSKA (reference sequence). After removal of 0 bases from V and 4 bases from J, the junction contained 4 bases not matched to a gene.

This clonotype was recorded at least ten times. The J gene is TRBJ1-2, the V gene TRBV7-2; D perhaps matches TRBD1 (6 bases). Deletions cut 0 bases from V and 4 bases from J, with 15 bases between. CDR1 is SGHTA and CDR2 is FQGNSA in the germline V gene. The CDR3 has 16 residues. The CDR3, as DNA: TGTGCCAGCAGCTTAGCGTTCGGGGGGCAGGGCTATGGCTACACCTTC. It translates to CASSLAFGGQGYGYTF.

This clonotype was counted many times. The rearrangement joins TRBV7-2 to TRBJ2-4, with a tentative D call TRBD1 (5 bases). Germline loops: CDR1 SGHTA, CDR2 FQGNSA. This CDR3 is 13 amino acids long. With 2 bases removed from V and 6 bases from J, the gap between germline ends came to 8 bases. DNA of the CDR3: TGTGCCAGCAGCTTACAGGGTCCAAACATTCAGTACTTC. This codes for CASSLQGPNIQYF.

This clonotype was found many times. The chain couples TRBV12-3 or TRBV12-4 to TRBJ2-1, with 11 bases fitting TRBD2. J lost 8 bases, V lost 7 bases, and 10 bases had no gene match. The CDR3 has 15 residues. The CDR3, as DNA: TGTGCCAGCATTCCTACTAGCGGGAGTTCGTATGAGCAGTTCTTC. This sequence encodes CASIPTSGSSYEQFF.

This rearrangement joins TRBV25-1 to TRBJ1-1, with 7 nucleotides matching TRBD1. Germline V CDR1 and CDR2: MGHDK, SYGVNS. The CDR3 has 15 amino acids. After removal of 8 bases from V and 1 base from J, the junction contained 10 bases not matched to a gene. As DNA, the CDR3 is TGTGCCAGCCGGACAGGCGCCTCTAAGAACACTGAAGCTTTCTTT. Its translation: CASRTGASKNTEAFF.

This clonotype has a count of ten or more. V usage is TRBV7-8 and J usage is TRBJ2-2; TRBD1 is a possible D gene (5 bases). Germline CDR1 reads SGHVS; CDR2 reads FQNEAQ. V lost 4 bases, J lost 0 bases, and 6 bases lay in between. The CDR3 loop spans 14 amino acids. The CDR3 nucleotides are TGTGCCAGCAGCTCGACAGCGAACACCGGGGAGCTGTTTTTT. The encoded protein is CASSSTANTGELFF.

This clonotype was detected many times. The chain is built from TRBV7-2 and TRBJ1-6; D ambiguous. The CDR3 length is 14 residues. V shed 5 bases and J shed 8 bases, with 13 bases lying between them. Germline loops: CDR1 SGHTA, CDR2 FQGNSA. CDR3 nucleotides: TGTGCCAGCAGCGCGGAAAGCGGGGATTCACCCCTCCACTTT. Its protein is CASSAESGDSPLHF.

In regard to this clonotype: This may be a read error: a much more frequent sequence differs by one nucleotide. The chain joins TRBV5-8 to TRBJ2-3; TRBD1 agrees at 7 bases. Trimming cost V 7 bases and J 3 bases; bases outside gene matches: 8. The CDR3 covers 14 residues. Germline loops: CDR1 SGHTS, CDR2 YDEGEE. As DNA, the CDR3 is TGTGCCAGCCTAGAGGGGGCTCTGACAGATACGCAGTATTTT. Its translation: CASLEGALTDTQYF.

This clonotype was recorded many times. J is TRBJ2-1 and V is TRBV7-3; the match to TRBD1 covers 7 bases. The CDR3 sequence is 13 residues long. Germline lookup yields CDR1 SGHTA and CDR2 FQGTGA. V shed 4 bases, J shed 9 bases, and the junction held 6 bases outside the gene matches. This CDR3 reads CASSSRQGGEQFF. The CDR3 DNA reads TGTGCCAGCAGCTCCCGACAGGGTGGTGAGCAGTTCTTC.

By sample share, this clonotype is medium-sized. This chain joins TRBV3-1 and TRBJ2-7, with 11 bases lining up with TRBD1. The V gene's germline CDR1 is LGHDT and CDR2 YNNKEL (reference sequence). V dropped 4 bases and J dropped 4; count of bases not matched to a gene: 6. The CDR3 extends over 15 amino acids. For the CDR3, the DNA is TGTGCCAGCAGCCGGCCGGGACAGGGGGAATACGAGCAGTACTTC. This codes for CASSRPGQGEYEQYF.

This clonotype was picked up many times. CDR3 protein: CASKEGFRVNGNTGELFF. In DNA, the CDR3 is TGCGCCAGCAAAGAAGGGTTTCGGGTAAACGGGAACACCGGGGAGCTGTTTTTT. The V call is TRBV5-1, the J call TRBJ2-2; no definite D call. The CDR3 runs 18 residues. CDR1 and CDR2 from the germline V gene are SGHRS and YFSETQ. The V end was cut by 6 bases, the J end by 1 base, with 22 bases between. The whole variable domain, filled in from reference TRBV5-1 and TRBJ2-2, reads KAGVTQTPRYLIKTRGQQVTLSCSPISGHRSVSWYQQTPGQGLQFLFEYFSETQRNKGNFPGRFSGRQFSNSRSEMNVSTLELGDSALYLCASKEGFRVNGNTGELFFGEGSRLTVL.

This clonotype appeared many times. V usage is TRBV10-2 and J usage is TRBJ2-2, with 7 nucleotides matching TRBD2. Germline assignment: CDR1 WSHSY and CDR2 SAAADI. Germline trimming cut 5 bases from V and 6 bases from J; bases unmatched to any gene: 3. This CDR3 spans 13 amino acids. Here the CDR3 reads CASSLAAPGELFF. The CDR3 DNA follows: TGCGCCAGCAGTCTAGCGGCTCCCGGGGAGCTGTTTTTT.

A word on this clonotype: A clone one base away is much larger, so this may be a read error. The chain links TRBV5-1 to TRBJ2-3; D ambiguous. CDR1 and CDR2 from the germline V gene are SGHRS and YFSETQ. Trimming left V 0 bases short and J 5 bases short, with 10 bases between. This CDR3 has 14 residues. The CDR3 here is CASSLAGFIDTQYF. The CDR3 DNA reads TGCGCCAGCAGCTTGGCCGGGTTCATAGATACGCAGTATTTT.